Shown below are 11 T cell receptor beta chains from a single sample sequenced in a study of cytomegalovirus exposure and HLA in healthy donors. The PCR ran on 60 Vbeta and 13 Jbeta primers. Clones were sequenced by immunoSEQ multiplex PCR, and TCRdb holds only the in-frame ones, with some missing. The sample yields some 130,000 clones, around 79% seen once. Sequencing used PBMCs. These receptors were obtained from a woman in her 30s in good health and CMV-seropositive.

The J gene is TRBJ2-1, the V gene TRBV9; 9 nucleotides match TRBD2. The V gene's germline CDR1 is SGDLS and CDR2 YYNGEE. The length of the CDR3 is 18 residues. V gave up 6 bases and J gave up 0 bases; unmatched junction bases: 13. As DNA, the CDR3 is TGTGCCAGCACCCCAGAGATAGCGGGGGAAAGCTCCTACAATGAGCAGTTCTTC. The encoded protein is CASTPEIAGESSYNEQFF.

The chain combines TRBV7-2 with TRBJ2-2; a possible D gene is TRBD2 (7 bases). CDR3 length: 16 residues. V was shortened by 5 bases and J by 6 bases, with 19 bases between the two germline ends. Germline V gene data show CDR1 as SGHTA and CDR2 as FQGNSA. The CDR3 region has the DNA TGTGCCAGCAGCCCAGGGGCGGCGGGGGCGGCCGGGGAGCTGTTTTTT. Translated: CASSPGAAGAAGELFF.

The chain couples TRBV5-4 to TRBJ2-5, with 10 bases aligning to TRBD2. Germline lookup yields CDR1 SGHNT and CDR2 YYREEE (reference sequence). There are 17 residues in the CDR3. J was trimmed by 4 bases and V by 6 bases; bases with no gene match: 15. The CDR3 DNA sequence: TGTGCCAGCACAGACAAGCGGGGGGGGCCAGAAGGAGAGACCCAGTACTTC. This encodes CASTDKRGGPEGETQYF.

The V call is TRBV7-3, the J call TRBJ2-1, with TRBD2 matching 8 bases. From germline, CDR1 is SGHTA and CDR2 FQGTGA. The CDR3 length is 13 residues. Germline trimming cut 6 bases from V and 7 bases from J; bases unmatched to any gene: 5. CDR3 residues: CASSPGGGNEQFF. The CDR3 nucleotides are TGTGCCAGCAGTCCAGGCGGGGGGAATGAGCAGTTCTTC.

The J gene is TRBJ2-1, the V gene TRBV5-6; 12 bases match TRBD2. Germline loops: CDR1 SGHDT, CDR2 YYEEEE. The J segment lost 5 bases and the V segment lost 0 bases, leaving 6 bases of the junction unmatched. CDR3 length: 17 amino acids. This CDR3 reads CASSLVGTSGLNNEQFF. The CDR3 DNA sequence: TGTGCCAGCAGCTTGGTGGGGACTAGCGGGCTAAACAATGAGCAGTTCTTC.

The chain joins TRBV6-1 to TRBJ1-6; D possibly corresponds to TRBD1 (5 bases). The CDR3 sequence is 13 residues long. Germline CDR1 reads MNHNS; CDR2 reads SASEGT. Trimming removed 8 bases at V and 8 bases at J, with 13 bases between. The CDR3 sequence: CASGGGLHSPLHF. CDR3 nucleotide sequence: TGTGCCAGCGGGGGGGGACTACATTCACCCCTCCACTTT.

V and J are TRBV11-1 and TRBJ2-2; 10 nucleotides align to TRBD2. Germline V lookup: CDR1 SGHAT, CDR2 FQDESV (reference sequence). This CDR3 contains 17 residues. The ends lost 4 bases at V and 1 base at J; junction bases unmatched: 6. The chain's CDR3 is CASSSSGGWGNTGELFF. DNA for the CDR3: TGTGCCAGCAGCTCTAGCGGGGGATGGGGGAACACCGGGGAGCTGTTTTTT. Full variable domain (rest looked up from reference TRBV11-1 and TRBJ2-2): EAEVAQSPRYKITEKSQAVAFWCDPISGHATLYWYRQILGQGPELLVQFQDESVVDDSQLPKDRFSAERLKGVDSTLKIQPAELGDSAMYLCASSSSGGWGNTGELFFGEGSRLTVL.

V and J are TRBV7-3 and TRBJ2-3, with 8 bases aligning to TRBD2. Germline V gene sequence: CDR1 SGHTA, CDR2 FQGTGA. The CDR3 length is 15 residues. The ends lost 1 base at V and 6 bases at J; junction bases unmatched: 6. The CDR3 sequence is CASSLRGLGADTQYF. CDR3 nucleotide sequence: TGTGCCAGCAGCTTAAGGGGACTAGGAGCGGATACGCAGTATTTT.

The sample holds a few counts of this clone. The V gene is TRBV7-9, the J gene TRBJ1-2, with D tentatively TRBD1 (5 bases). The CDR3 runs 14 residues. Germline V CDR1 and CDR2: SEHNR, FQNEAQ (reference sequence). Trimming cost V 0 bases and J 6 bases, with 11 bases left between them. CDR3 protein: CASSLAGAQDGYTF. DNA for the CDR3: TGTGCCAGCAGCTTAGCAGGGGCCCAAGATGGCTACACCTTC.

The rearrangement uses TRBV13 and TRBJ2-3, with 13 nucleotides matching TRBD2. CDR1 PRHDT and CDR2 FYEKMQ come from the germline V gene (reference sequence). J gave up 1 base and V 0 bases, and 7 bases lay outside the gene matches. This CDR3 spans 19 amino acids. CDR3 coding DNA: TGTGCCAGCAGCTTAGGCGGACTAGCGGGGGTAGGGGGCACAGATACGCAGTATTTT. As protein: CASSLGGLAGVGGTDTQYF. The full variable domain, completed using reference TRBV13 and TRBJ2-3, is AAGVIQSPRHLIKEKRETATLKCYPIPRHDTVYWYQQGPGQDPQFLISFYEKMQSDKGSIPDRFSAQQFSDYHSELNMSSLELGDSALYFCASSLGGLAGVGGTDTQYFGPGTRLTVL.

The rearrangement uses TRBV18 and TRBJ2-1; D perhaps matches TRBD2 (7 bases). V shed 3 bases and J shed 10 bases, with 16 bases lying between them. Germline assignment: CDR1 KGHSH and CDR2 LQKENI. This CDR3 is 14 amino acids long. The CDR3 protein is CASSPGGQSQEQFF. The DNA of the CDR3 is TGTGCCAGCTCACCGGGGGGGCAGTCGCAGGAGCAGTTCTTC.